This section outlines one TCR beta chain sequence together with its context. Its antigen is unknown. Germline lookup yields CDR1 MNHEY and CDR2 SVGEGT. Trimming removed 6 bases from V and 15 bases from J; junction bases left unmatched: 15. CDR3 length: 14 amino acids. This entry is derived from a study of blood T cells in healthy people across ages. Broader study findings: Among T cells, TCR beta diversity per million cells dropped roughly linearly as age rose.

Using a J-beta primer mix together with a sample-barcoded 5' primer, a second PCR was run for roughly 6 to 11 cycles. TCRdb passed the 5' RACE reads through MiXCR, listing each CDR3 protein once. The sample has approximately 1.5 million distinct CDR3 sequences, approximately 42% seen once. This clonotype was obtained from a woman under 30 in good health. Sequenced material: blood. This rearrangement joins TRBV6-2 or TRBV6-3 to TRBJ1-5; TRBD1 agrees at 9 bases. The CDR3 DNA follows: TGTGCCAGCAGACACCGGGGACAGGGATGGGTATGGCATTTT. Protein: CASRHRGQGWVWHF.